This entry features one T cell receptor (beta chain) sequence. Trimming pared 1 base from V and 1 base from J, leaving 16 bases between. CDR1 and CDR2 from the germline V gene are SGHTA and FQGNSA. The CDR3 spans 17 residues. This sample was taken from a study of blood T cell repertoires in COVID-19. The overall study: PBMCs, B-cell-depleted T cells, or T cells provided the cDNA or gDNA that made up the material.

The table came from immunoSEQ multiplex PCR; TCRdb's copy has only in-frame clones and leaves some out. The top ten hold less than 2% of the sample, which has under 200,000 clones, 83% seen once. The sample comprised peripheral blood. The chain combines TRBV7-2 with TRBJ1-1; D remains ambiguous. The receptor comes from a human donor in a cohort sampled during active COVID-19. The CDR3 is CASSLVSSLFGNTEAFF. In DNA form, the CDR3 reads TGTGCCAGCAGCTTAGTTTCTAGCCTTTTCGGGAACACTGAAGCTTTCTTT.